The clone carrying this T cell receptor (beta chain) was counted only a few times. The data are from a study of blood T cell dynamics during melanoma immunotherapy. Stated time point: pre-treatment baseline. Response was assessed by RECIST 1.1 at 12 weeks, except a couple of rapid progressors. For sorted CD8+ subsets, all extracted DNA was loaded. The repertoire was sequenced with immunoSEQ multiplex PCR; TCRdb's copy has only in-frame clones and lacks some. Among roughly 13,000 clones listed, 90% to 95% were seen once. This specimen was effector memory CD8+ T cells from blood, taken from a patient treated with checkpoint blockade. The sequence was obtained from a human donor with melanoma.

In DNA, the CDR3 is TGCAGCGTGCTGGATAGCAATCAGCCCCAGCATTTT. Amino acids: CSVLDSNQPQHF. The chain recombines TRBV29-1 with TRBJ1-5; the D is unclear. CDR3 length: 12 amino acids. V gave up 6 bases and J gave up 0 bases, with 6 bases separating them. CDR1 is SQVTM and CDR2 is ANQGSEA in the germline V gene.